The rows below give T cell receptor beta chains drawn from one sample of a study of T cells in Graves' hyperthyroidism and ophthalmopathy. One entry per CDR3 protein results from TCRdb running MiXCR on the multiplex PCR reads. The sample lists fewer than 450,000 distinct CDR3 sequences, roughly 15% occurring once. Source material: blood. Receptors originate from a woman aged 55-70 years with Graves' ophthalmopathy. The CDR3 runs from the conserved cysteine through the conserved F or W. D genes are given only for firm matches. Size values are once, few and many counts, or a class for expanded clones, and some rows have none.

j_gene: TRBJ2-1
abundance: many
v_gene: TRBV2
d_gene: .
CDR3nt: TGTGCCAGCAGTGAGGAAGGCAGGGGGGCCTACAATGAGCAGTTCTTC
CDR3aa: CASSEEGRGAYNEQFF

j_gene: TRBJ2-1
abundance: many
v_gene: TRBV11-3
d_gene: TRBD2
CDR3nt: TGTGCCAGCAGCCACCGGGCTAGCGGGACCAACAATGAGCAGTTCTTC
CDR3aa: CASSHRASGTNNEQFF

j_gene: TRBJ1-1
abundance: few
v_gene: TRBV6-1
d_gene: .
CDR3nt: TGTGCCAGCAGTGAAGGGCCTGTCTTTCTTGCTTTCTTT
CDR3aa: CASSEGPVFLAFF

j_gene: TRBJ2-1
abundance: many
v_gene: TRBV6-6
d_gene: .
CDR3nt: TGTGCCAGCAGTTACTTGGGGCGGAATGAGCAGTTCTTC
CDR3aa: CASSYLGRNEQFF

j_gene: TRBJ1-1
abundance: once
v_gene: TRBV6-2/TRBV6-3
d_gene: .
CDR3nt: TGTGCCAGCAGTTACAGGAAAATGAACACTGAAGCTTTCTTT
CDR3aa: CASSYRKMNTEAFF

j_gene: TRBJ1-1
abundance: few
v_gene: TRBV12-3/TRBV12-4
d_gene: .
CDR3nt: TGTGCCAGCACCCCACTTGGGCAGAACACTGAAGCTTTCTTT
CDR3aa: CASTPLGQNTEAFF

j_gene: TRBJ2-3
abundance: many
v_gene: TRBV20-1
d_gene: .
CDR3nt: TGCAGTGCTAGAGTCCAGGGTTATGGGGATACGCAGTATTTT
CDR3aa: CSARVQGYGDTQYF

j_gene: TRBJ1-2
abundance: .
v_gene: TRBV12-3/TRBV12-4
d_gene: .
CDR3nt: TGTGCCAGCAGTTTACTCCCTGGGAACTATGGCTACACCTTC
CDR3aa: CASSLLPGNYGYTF

j_gene: TRBJ2-1
abundance: few
v_gene: TRBV5-1
d_gene: TRBD2
CDR3nt: TGCGCCAGCAGGGACAGGGATGGGACTAGCGGATCGGACTACAATGAGCAGTTCTTC
CDR3aa: CASRDRDGTSGSDYNEQFF

j_gene: TRBJ2-3
abundance: many
v_gene: TRBV5-1
d_gene: TRBD1
CDR3nt: TGCGCCAGCAGGGCGACGGGGACAGTCTCAGATACGCAGTATTTT
CDR3aa: CASRATGTVSDTQYF

j_gene: TRBJ2-1
abundance: .
v_gene: TRBV5-1
d_gene: .
CDR3nt: TGCGCCAGCTCTGGGACGGCCATGGGGATAAATGAGCAGTTCTTC
CDR3aa: CASSGTAMGINEQFF

j_gene: TRBJ2-7
abundance: many
v_gene: TRBV28
d_gene: .
CDR3nt: TGTGCCAGCACCCCACAGAGGTTCTACGAGCAGTACTTC
CDR3aa: CASTPQRFYEQYF

j_gene: TRBJ1-5
abundance: few
v_gene: TRBV2
d_gene: .
CDR3nt: TGTGCCAGCACTCAACTAGGGAATCAGCCCCAGCATTTT
CDR3aa: CASTQLGNQPQHF

j_gene: TRBJ1-2
abundance: few
v_gene: TRBV5-1
d_gene: .
CDR3nt: TGCGCCAGCAGCTTGGAGGGGACTAACTATGGCTACACCTTC
CDR3aa: CASSLEGTNYGYTF

j_gene: TRBJ2-4
abundance: many
v_gene: TRBV2
d_gene: TRBD1
CDR3nt: TGTGCCAGCAGTGCGAGAATCACCGGGACAGGAATAGCCAAAAACATTCAGTACTTC
CDR3aa: CASSARITGTGIAKNIQYF

j_gene: TRBJ2-7
abundance: .
v_gene: TRBV12-3/TRBV12-4
d_gene: TRBD2
CDR3nt: TGTGCCAGCAGCCGCCGCACTAGCGCCACCTCCTACGAGCAGTACTTC
CDR3aa: CASSRRTSATSYEQYF

j_gene: TRBJ2-1
abundance: many
v_gene: TRBV28
d_gene: .
CDR3nt: TGTGCCAGCAGTTTATGGGAACAAGGGGGCTACAATGAGCAGTTCTTC
CDR3aa: CASSLWEQGGYNEQFF

j_gene: TRBJ2-1
abundance: many
v_gene: TRBV7-9
d_gene: TRBD2
CDR3nt: TGTGCCAGCAGCCCCCTCGGGACTAGGGGCCTCCACAATGAGCAGTTCTTC
CDR3aa: CASSPLGTRGLHNEQFF

j_gene: TRBJ1-2
abundance: many
v_gene: TRBV3-1
d_gene: .
CDR3nt: TGTGCCAGCAGCCGCAACCCCACCTATGGCTACACCTTC
CDR3aa: CASSRNPTYGYTF

j_gene: TRBJ1-2
abundance: many
v_gene: TRBV2
d_gene: TRBD1
CDR3nt: TGTGCCAGCAGTTCACCGGGACAGCGGAACTATGGCTACACCTTC
CDR3aa: CASSSPGQRNYGYTF

j_gene: TRBJ2-5
abundance: many
v_gene: TRBV7-2
d_gene: .
CDR3nt: TGTGCCAGCAGCTTAATTCCAGCGCAAGAGACCCAGTACTTC
CDR3aa: CASSLIPAQETQYF

j_gene: TRBJ2-7
abundance: .
v_gene: TRBV5-1
d_gene: TRBD1
CDR3nt: TGCGCCAGCAGCGGGGGGGACAGGGGGAACGAGCAGTACTTC
CDR3aa: CASSGGDRGNEQYF

j_gene: TRBJ1-3
abundance: .
v_gene: TRBV6-1
d_gene: .
CDR3nt: TGTGCCAGCAGCAGAGGGACATCCTCTGGAAACACCATATATTTT
CDR3aa: CASSRGTSSGNTIYF

j_gene: TRBJ2-5
abundance: many
v_gene: TRBV28
d_gene: .
CDR3nt: TGTGCCAGCAGAGAAGGGGAGACCCAGTACTTC
CDR3aa: CASREGETQYF

j_gene: TRBJ2-3
abundance: .
v_gene: TRBV27
d_gene: .
CDR3nt: TGTGCCAGCAGCTATAGGAGTGTCGGAGCAGATACGCAGTATTTT
CDR3aa: CASSYRSVGADTQYF

j_gene: TRBJ2-7
abundance: many
v_gene: TRBV20-1
d_gene: .
CDR3nt: TGCAGTGCTAGAGACCCCCAACAGGGTGCCTACGAGCAGTACTTC
CDR3aa: CSARDPQQGAYEQYF

j_gene: TRBJ1-2
abundance: .
v_gene: TRBV11-2
d_gene: .
CDR3nt: TGTGCCAGCAGCTTAGTGAGAGGTCCCGCTTATGGCTACACCTTC
CDR3aa: CASSLVRGPAYGYTF

j_gene: TRBJ2-5
abundance: .
v_gene: TRBV20-1
d_gene: TRBD1
CDR3nt: TGCAGTGCTAGAAGAGGGGGCGCGCTCTTAGAGACCCAGTACTTC
CDR3aa: CSARRGGALLETQYF

j_gene: TRBJ1-5
abundance: .
v_gene: TRBV15
d_gene: TRBD1
CDR3nt: TGTGCCACCAGCCCCCGGGACAGGGAGGATCAGCCCCAGCATTTT
CDR3aa: CATSPRDREDQPQHF

j_gene: TRBJ2-1
abundance: many
v_gene: TRBV28
d_gene: .
CDR3nt: TGTGCCAGCTCAACTAGTCGGGTTTACAATGAGCAGTTCTTC
CDR3aa: CASSTSRVYNEQFF

j_gene: TRBJ2-5
abundance: many
v_gene: TRBV5-1
d_gene: .
CDR3nt: TGCGCCAGCAGCTCAAGGACGGGAGGGGGCGTAGAGACCCAGTACTTC
CDR3aa: CASSSRTGGGVETQYF